This is a list of T cell receptor beta chains from one sample in a study of blood T cell repertoires in COVID-19. Assay used: immunoSEQ multiplex PCR; TCRdb lists only in-frame clones, some missing. The data contain under 95,000 clones, around 90% of them singletons. Sequencing input: peripheral blood. These receptors came from a human donor in a cohort sampled during active COVID-19. Both conserved end residues are part of each CDR3. Fields, in order: V gene, D gene, clone size, J gene, CDR3 protein, CDR3 DNA. The D gene is left open where the match is weak. Clone size is stated in some rows and not others, as once, few, many or a class when expanded.

v_call: TRBV9
d_call: NA
clone_size: NA
j_call: TRBJ2-1
cdr3_aa: CASSGNLRNEQFF
cdr3_nt: TGTGCCAGCAGCGGTAATTTACGGAATGAGCAGTTCTTC

v_call: TRBV18
d_call: NA
clone_size: NA
j_call: TRBJ1-1
cdr3_aa: CASSSIHTNTEAFF
cdr3_nt: TGTGCCAGCTCATCGATCCACACCAACACTGAAGCTTTCTTT

v_call: TRBV20-1
d_call: NA
clone_size: once
j_call: TRBJ2-2
cdr3_aa: CSASSAEGNTGELFF
cdr3_nt: TGCAGTGCCAGTAGCGCGGAGGGGAACACCGGGGAGCTGTTTTTT

v_call: TRBV5-1
d_call: NA
clone_size: NA
j_call: TRBJ1-4
cdr3_aa: CASSQPGQNEKLFF
cdr3_nt: TGCGCCAGCAGTCAACCCGGACAGAATGAAAAACTGTTTTTT

v_call: TRBV10-2
d_call: TRBD1
clone_size: NA
j_call: TRBJ1-2
cdr3_aa: CASSPTGGVGGGYTF
cdr3_nt: TGCGCCAGCAGCCCGACAGGGGGCGTTGGTGGTGGCTACACCTTC

v_call: TRBV6-5
d_call: NA
clone_size: NA
j_call: TRBJ2-3
cdr3_aa: CASSYSIGSPDTQYF
cdr3_nt: TGTGCCAGCAGTTACTCGATCGGGAGTCCAGATACGCAGTATTTT

v_call: TRBV11-2
d_call: NA
clone_size: NA
j_call: TRBJ2-1
cdr3_aa: CASSLEGGTYNEQFF
cdr3_nt: TGTGCCAGCAGCTTAGAAGGCGGGACCTACAATGAGCAGTTCTTC

v_call: TRBV5-6
d_call: TRBD1
clone_size: NA
j_call: TRBJ1-3
cdr3_aa: CASSPRGPGNTIYF
cdr3_nt: TGTGCCAGCAGCCCGAGGGGGCCTGGAAACACCATATATTTT

v_call: TRBV5-4
d_call: NA
clone_size: NA
j_call: TRBJ1-2
cdr3_aa: CASSPYTGNYGYTF
cdr3_nt: TGTGCCAGCAGCCCATACACAGGGAACTATGGCTACACCTTC

v_call: TRBV24-1
d_call: TRBD1
clone_size: NA
j_call: TRBJ2-1
cdr3_aa: CATSDPTGGYNEQFF
cdr3_nt: TGTGCCACCAGTGACCCTACAGGGGGATACAATGAGCAGTTCTTC

v_call: TRBV5-1
d_call: TRBD2
clone_size: NA
j_call: TRBJ2-3
cdr3_aa: CASSSLTGREFTDTQYF
cdr3_nt: TGCGCCAGCAGCTCACTAACCGGGCGGGAGTTCACAGATACGCAGTATTTT

v_call: TRBV11-2
d_call: TRBD2
clone_size: NA
j_call: TRBJ2-1
cdr3_aa: CASSLDLSRRGDNEQFF
cdr3_nt: TGTGCCAGCAGCTTAGATCTCTCCCGGCGGGGGGACAATGAGCAGTTCTTC

v_call: TRBV28
d_call: TRBD2
clone_size: few
j_call: TRBJ2-1
cdr3_aa: CASSLAGDNNEQFF
cdr3_nt: TGTGCCAGCAGTTTAGCGGGAGACAACAATGAGCAGTTCTTC

v_call: TRBV19
d_call: TRBD1
clone_size: few
j_call: TRBJ1-2
cdr3_aa: CASSMSGGNYGYTF
cdr3_nt: TGTGCCAGTAGTATGTCAGGGGGGAACTATGGCTACACCTTC

v_call: TRBV5-8
d_call: TRBD1
clone_size: NA
j_call: TRBJ1-1
cdr3_aa: CASSSTGEAYTEAFF
cdr3_nt: TGTGCCAGCAGCTCTACAGGGGAGGCTTACACTGAAGCTTTCTTT

v_call: TRBV11-2
d_call: TRBD2
clone_size: few
j_call: TRBJ2-7
cdr3_aa: CASSSGRAYEQYF
cdr3_nt: TGTGCCAGCAGCAGCGGGAGGGCGTACGAGCAGTACTTC

v_call: TRBV3-1/TRBV3-2
d_call: TRBD2
clone_size: NA
j_call: TRBJ2-3
cdr3_aa: CASSLLAATSNTQYF
cdr3_nt: TGTGCCAGCAGCCTTCTAGCGGCTACCTCCAATACGCAGTATTTT

v_call: TRBV27
d_call: TRBD1
clone_size: NA
j_call: TRBJ1-2
cdr3_aa: CRYRDRTTETNYGYTF
cdr3_nt: TGTCGATACCGGGACAGGACAACCGAAACAAACTATGGCTACACCTTC

v_call: TRBV28
d_call: NA
clone_size: NA
j_call: TRBJ1-3
cdr3_aa: CAPGVFSGNTIYF
cdr3_nt: TGTGCCCCGGGAGTATTCTCTGGAAACACCATATATTTT

v_call: TRBV7-2
d_call: NA
clone_size: NA
j_call: TRBJ2-3
cdr3_aa: CASSLGPQTQYF
cdr3_nt: TGTGCCAGCAGCCTAGGGCCTCAAACGCAGTATTTT

v_call: TRBV5-1
d_call: NA
clone_size: NA
j_call: TRBJ2-3
cdr3_aa: CASSLSQVADTQYF
cdr3_nt: TGCGCCAGCAGCTTGAGTCAGGTCGCCGATACGCAGTATTTT

v_call: TRBV2
d_call: NA
clone_size: NA
j_call: TRBJ2-3
cdr3_aa: CASKGGTDTQYF
cdr3_nt: TGTGCCAGCAAGGGGGGCACAGATACGCAGTATTTT

v_call: TRBV6-1
d_call: NA
clone_size: NA
j_call: TRBJ1-2
cdr3_aa: CASSEDGPGVGDGYTF
cdr3_nt: TGTGCCAGCAGTGAAGATGGGCCAGGGGTAGGGGATGGCTACACCTTC

v_call: TRBV19
d_call: NA
clone_size: NA
j_call: TRBJ1-5
cdr3_aa: CASSGQHNQPQHF
cdr3_nt: TGTGCCAGTAGCGGACAGCACAATCAGCCCCAGCATTTT